The 24 T cell receptor beta chains listed next were all sequenced from one sample in a study of cytomegalovirus exposure and HLA in healthy donors. The PCR contained 60 Vbeta and 13 Jbeta primers. Repertoires were generated with immunoSEQ multiplex PCR, while TCRdb's copy carries only in-frame clones and drops some. The sample yields about 110,000 clones, around 79% seen once. The material sequenced was PBMCs. These TCRs come from a man between 60 and 70 years old in good health and CMV-seronegative.

This clone was found a few times. The chain recombines TRBV6-5 with TRBJ1-1; the D is unclear. CDR1 and CDR2 (germline): MNHEY, SVGAGI. The CDR3 has 14 amino acids. The germline V and J ends were trimmed by 5 bases and 2 bases, with 12 bases remaining between them. The CDR3 loop reads CASSTSRANTEAFF. DNA for the CDR3: TGTGCCAGCAGTACGAGTCGAGCCAACACTGAAGCTTTCTTT.

The chain links TRBV28 to TRBJ2-2; D may be TRBD1 (7 bases). Germline loops: CDR1 MDHEN, CDR2 SYDVKM. V was shortened by 6 bases and J by 5 bases, with 16 bases between the two germline ends. CDR3 length: 15 residues. CDR3 sequence: CASSDYRGGTGELFF. CDR3 bases: TGTGCCAGCAGCGACTACAGGGGAGGTACCGGGGAGCTGTTTTTT.

The chain employs TRBV18 and TRBJ2-7, with 14 bases matching TRBD2. Losses at the gene ends were 3 bases for V and 4 bases for J; bases not matched to a gene: 2. Germline CDR1 KGHSH, CDR2 LQKENI. The CDR3 runs 15 residues. The CDR3 nucleotides read TGTGCCAGCTCACCGACTAGCGGGGGGGATTACGAGCAGTACGTC. Amino acid sequence: CASSPTSGGDYEQYV.

On this clone itself: One end of the junction is discordant with germline, which a read error may explain. CDR3 loop: CASSEYPAGGCTF. CDR3 nucleotides: TGTGCCAGCAGTGAATATCCCGCTGGAGGCTGCACCTTC. The rearrangement uses TRBV25-1 and TRBJ1-2, with unresolved D. Germline V gene sequence: CDR1 MGHDK, CDR2 SYGVNS. The CDR3 runs to 13 residues.

Concerning this clone itself: This CDR3 is also generated by other DNA sequences in the sample. The genes are TRBV19 and TRBJ2-2; a possible D gene is TRBD1 (5 bases). The CDR3 consists of 14 residues. Germline CDR1 LNHDA, CDR2 SQIVND (reference sequence). With 1 base removed from V and 5 bases from J, the gap between germline ends came to 8 bases. The CDR3: CASSIGGPTGELFF. CDR3 DNA: TGTGCCAGTAGTATAGGGGGCCCGACCGGGGAGCTGTTTTTT.

The V gene is TRBV7-3, the J gene TRBJ2-5; D is perhaps TRBD2 (5 bases). This CDR3 region has 15 residues. Germline V CDR1 and CDR2: SGHTA, FQGTGA. V was trimmed by 4 bases and J by 5 bases, leaving 17 bases between them. The CDR3 loop is CASSSYSGVGETQYF. CDR3 DNA sequence: TGTGCCAGCAGCTCGTACTCCGGGGTAGGGGAGACCCAGTACTTC.

V and J are TRBV28 and TRBJ1-5, with TRBD1 matching 8 bases. The germline V gene has CDR1 MDHEN and CDR2 SYDVKM. The CDR3 contains 18 residues. V dropped 1 base and J dropped 2; count of bases not matched to a gene: 10. The CDR3 nucleotides read TGTGCCAGCAGTTTATCGGGGGTGGGACAGGCCGGCAATCAGCCCCAGCATTTT. Translation gives CASSLSGVGQAGNQPQHF.

The chain joins TRBV29-1 to TRBJ1-2, with D possibly being TRBD1 (5 bases). The CDR3 is 13 amino acids. V was cut by 5 bases and J by 7 bases, with 17 bases left in between. Germline loops: CDR1 SQVTM, CDR2 ANQGSEA. The CDR3 reads CSVLTGGGVGYTF. For the CDR3, the DNA is TGCAGCGTTCTTACAGGCGGCGGTGTTGGCTACACCTTC.

The V call is TRBV4-3, the J call TRBJ1-5, with a tentative D call TRBD1 (6 bases). Trimming removed 5 bases at V and 7 bases at J, with 15 bases between. Germline V gives CDR1 LGHNA, CDR2 YSLEER. The CDR3 is made up of 14 amino acids. The CDR3 DNA reads as TGCGCCAGCAGCATTAACAGGGAACGGCAGCCCCAGCATTTT. It translates to CASSINRERQPQHF.

This clone was found once. V usage is TRBV6-5 and J usage is TRBJ2-7, with TRBD2 matching 8 bases. The trim removed 1 base at V and 7 bases at J, leaving 6 bases unmatched. This CDR3 spans 14 amino acids. Germline-derived CDR1 and CDR2 are MNHEY and SVGAGI. CDR3 sequence reads: CASSYWGGGIEQYF. The DNA for the CDR3 is TGTGCCAGCAGTTACTGGGGCGGGGGGATTGAGCAGTACTTC.

J is TRBJ1-1 and V is TRBV15, with TRBD1 matching 10 bases. V shed 0 bases, J shed 7 bases, and the junction held 5 bases outside the gene matches. The V gene's germline CDR1 is LNHNV and CDR2 YYDKDF (reference sequence). The CDR3 spans 15 residues. CDR3: CATSREGQGFSEAFF. CDR3 nucleotides: TGTGCCACCAGCAGAGAGGGACAGGGGTTTAGTGAAGCTTTCTTT.

The chain recombines TRBV11-3 with TRBJ2-3; TRBD2 agrees at 7 bases. The germline V gene has CDR1 SGHNT and CDR2 YENEEA. The CDR3 length is 16 residues. The J segment lost 3 bases and the V segment lost 1 base, leaving 7 bases of the junction unmatched. CDR3 in amino acids: CASSLGAGVVTDTQYF. The DNA for the CDR3 is TGTGCCAGCAGCTTAGGCGCGGGGGTGGTAACAGATACGCAGTATTTT.

This chain connects TRBV18 to TRBJ2-3; 12 bases align to TRBD1. The V gene's germline CDR1 is KGHSH and CDR2 LQKENI. V was clipped by 2 bases and J by 5 bases; unmatched bases: 8. This CDR3 is 17 amino acids long. The CDR3, as DNA: TGTGCCAGCTCACCAAGTTTGGGACAGGGGGCGAGAGATACGCAGTATTTT. Its protein product is CASSPSLGQGARDTQYF.

The V gene is TRBV5-1, the J gene TRBJ2-5; 8 bases are a match to TRBD1. Germline CDR1 is SGHRS and CDR2 is YFSETQ. The length of the CDR3 is 15 residues. The V segment lost 1 base and the J segment 5 bases; nucleotides outside the gene matches: 7. Written as DNA, the CDR3 is TGCGCCAGCAGCTTGAGTACAGGGGGTTCGGAGACCCAGTACTTC. Its translation is CASSLSTGGSETQYF. Using reference TRBV5-1 and TRBJ2-5 for the parts outside the CDR3, the full variable domain is KAGVTQTPRYLIKTRGQQVTLSCSPISGHRSVSWYQQTPGQGLQFLFEYFSETQRNKGNFPGRFSGRQFSNSRSEMNVSTLELGDSALYLCASSLSTGGSETQYFGPGTRLLVL.

The chain combines TRBV11-2 with TRBJ2-1, with D possibly TRBD2 on 5 matching bases. V lost 1 base and J 7 bases, leaving 14 bases between the germline ends. CDR1 is SGHAT and CDR2 is FQNNGV in the germline V gene. This CDR3 comprises 15 residues. CDR3 coding DNA: TGTGCCAGCAGCTTAGTGGGTAGCGTAGGAAATGAGCAGTTCTTC. Its protein is CASSLVGSVGNEQFF. The full variable domain, completed using reference TRBV11-2 and TRBJ2-1, is EAGVAQSPRYKIIEKRQSVAFWCNPISGHATLYWYQQILGQGPKLLIQFQNNGVVDDSQLPKDRFSAERLKGVDSTLKIQPAKLEDSAVYLCASSLVGSVGNEQFFGPGTRLTVL.

The chain joins TRBV7-6 to TRBJ1-2, with TRBD1 matching over 9 bases. There are 13 residues in the CDR3. The trim removed 5 bases at V and 8 bases at J, leaving 6 bases unmatched. Looked up from germline, CDR1 is SGHVS and CDR2 is FNYEAQ. CDR3 region: CASSRDRAGGYTF. CDR3 bases: TGTGCCAGCAGCAGGGACAGGGCGGGCGGCTACACCTTC.

The chain joins TRBV7-2 to TRBJ2-1; 8 bases are shared with TRBD2. The CDR3 length is 15 residues. V dropped 1 base and J dropped 4; count of bases not matched to a gene: 3. Germline V gene data show CDR1 as SGHTA and CDR2 as FQGNSA. For the CDR3, the DNA is TGTGCCAGCAGCTTAGTAGCGGGGTCTTACAATGAGCAGTTCTTC. Its translation: CASSLVAGSYNEQFF.

The table lists this clone with a few counts. This chain connects TRBV30 to TRBJ1-1, with TRBD1 identical over 7 bases. Unmatched junction bases numbered 6, after V lost 0 bases and J lost 5 bases. Germline CDR1 is GTSNPN and CDR2 is SVGIG (reference sequence). This CDR3 has 14 residues. The CDR3 coding sequence is TGTGCCTGGAGTGTAGGGCAGGGGGTTACTGAAGCTTTCTTT. Translation: CAWSVGQGVTEAFF.

Points on this clone: One end of the junction fails to match germline, which may point to a read error. J is TRBJ2-3 and V is TRBV7-3; TRBD2 might be the D (5 bases). Germline V gene sequence: CDR1 SGHTA, CDR2 FQGTGA. This CDR3 is 14 amino acids long. CDR3 sequence: CASSLTASRDTQYF. The CDR3 DNA sequence: TGTGCCAGCAGCTTAACGGCTAGCAGAGATACGCAGTATTTT. Combining the CDR3 with reference TRBV7-3 and TRBJ2-3 gives the whole variable domain GAGVSQTPSNKVTEKGKYVELRCDPISGHTALYWYRQSLGQGPEFLIYFQGTGAADDSGLPNDRFFAVRPEGSVSTLKIQRTERGDSAVYLCASSLTASRDTQYFGPGTRLTVL.

The CDR3 sequence: CASSEVGGQGARNEQFF. In DNA, the CDR3 is TGTGCCAGCAGTGAAGTGGGGGGACAGGGGGCGCGGAATGAGCAGTTCTTC. V gene TRBV2 combines with J gene TRBJ2-1; 12 bases line up with TRBD1. Germline V CDR1 and CDR2: SNHLY, FYNNEI. This CDR3 has 17 residues. V lost 1 base to trimming and J lost 7 bases; unmatched junction nucleotides: 8.

About this clone itself: A junction end diverges from the germline sequence, so it may reflect a read error. The V and J genes are TRBV5-4 and TRBJ1-1, with D possibly TRBD1 on 6 matching bases. Germline assignment: CDR1 SGHNT and CDR2 YYREEE (reference sequence). The CDR3 sequence is 15 residues long. The CDR3: CVSLDRKGGNTEAFF. CDR3 bases: TGTGTCAGCCTTGACAGGAAGGGCGGGAACACTGAAGCTTTCTTT. Full variable domain (rest looked up from reference TRBV5-4 and TRBJ1-1): ETGVTQSPTHLIKTRGQQVTLRCSSQSGHNTVSWYQQALGQGPQFIFQYYREEENGRGNFPPRFSGLQFPNYSSELNVNALELDDSALYLCVSLDRKGGNTEAFFGQGTRLTVV.

The chain combines TRBV5-1 with TRBJ1-1, with D possibly TRBD1 on 6 matching bases. Germline V lookup: CDR1 SGHRS, CDR2 YFSETQ. The CDR3 has 13 residues. Trimming stripped 4 bases from V and 5 bases from J, with 12 bases between. Here the CDR3 reads CASSVTGITEAFF. CDR3 in DNA: TGCGCCAGCAGCGTAACAGGGATTACTGAAGCTTTCTTT.

As concerns this clone: One end of the junction fails to match germline, which may point to a read error. J is TRBJ2-2 and V is TRBV7-9; TRBD2 agrees at 7 bases. CDR1 and CDR2 (germline): SEHNR, FQNEAQ (reference sequence). The CDR3 extends over 12 amino acids. CDR3 sequence reads: CSSTRAGGELFF. The CDR3 bases are TGTTCCAGCACCAGAGCGGGGGGGGAGCTGTTTTTT.

This chain connects TRBV4-3 to TRBJ1-2; TRBD1 matches at 7 bases. With 7 bases clipped from V and 1 base from J, the junction kept 6 bases outside the gene matches. This CDR3 spans 14 amino acids. The germline gives CDR1 LGHNA, CDR2 YSLEER. CDR3 nucleotides: TGCGCCAGCACCCGGGACAGTTTTAACTATGGCTACACCTTC. Encoded protein: CASTRDSFNYGYTF.